What follows are 32 T cell receptor beta chains derived from one specimen sequenced in a study of post-analysis software for immune sequencing data. Overall study results and limits: About 5 TRBV segments were more frequent in patients than controls; TRBV5-6, TRBV5-1 and TRBV20-1 belonged to this group.

These TCRs' antigens remain unknown. TCR beta cDNA libraries included unique molecular identifiers. TCRdb processed the PCR reads anew with MiXCR; each CDR3 protein has one entry. Of 450,000 to 700,000 distinct CDR3 sequences listed, around 47% are singletons. The sequencing input was blood. The receptors stem from a girl between 5 and 17 years old with multiple sclerosis.

The V and J genes are TRBV12-3 or TRBV12-4 and TRBJ2-5, with D possibly TRBD1 on 6 matching bases. Trimming removed 6 bases at V and 4 bases at J, with 18 bases between. CDR3 length equals 15 residues. Written as DNA, the CDR3 is TGTGCCAGCAGAGGGGGTGTTGGGGGTCGAGAGACCCAGTACTTC. It specifies CASRGGVGGRETQYF.

The chain recombines TRBV12-3 or TRBV12-4 with TRBJ1-1; 7 bases map to TRBD1. The ends lost 6 bases at V and 7 bases at J; junction bases unmatched: 8. The CDR3 is 13 amino acids. CDR3 in DNA: TGTGCCAGCAGCTCCACAGGGGCCATTGAAGCTTTCTTT. This encodes CASSSTGAIEAFF.

The V and J genes are TRBV20-1 and TRBJ1-2; weak D call: TRBD1 (5 bases). Germline assignment: CDR1 DFQATT and CDR2 SNEGSKA (reference sequence). This CDR3 contains 13 residues. The germline V and J ends were trimmed by 6 bases and 6 bases, with 17 bases remaining between them. CDR3 nucleotides: TGCAGTGCAAGACAAGGCTCGGGGGATGGCTACACCTTC. Protein sequence: CSARQGSGDGYTF.

The CDR3 is CASSYKGLEYF. The CDR3 nucleotides are TGTGCCAGCAGTTACAAGGGACTAGAGTACTTC. The chain links TRBV6-5 to TRBJ2-7; 8 positions match TRBD2. This CDR3 is built from 11 residues. Germline trimming cut 2 bases from V and 11 bases from J; bases unmatched to any gene: 2. The germline V gene encodes CDR1 MNHEY and CDR2 SVGAGI.

This clonotype appeared a few times. This chain links TRBV3-1 with TRBJ1-1; weak D call: TRBD1 (6 bases). CDR1 is LGHDT and CDR2 is YNNKEL in the germline V gene (reference sequence). The CDR3 is made up of 17 amino acids. The V and J ends lost 4 bases and 2 bases respectively, with 20 bases between them. DNA of the CDR3: TGTGCCAGCAGCCCCACTTCTTACAGGGTAAGAAACACTGAAGCTTTCTTT. It is translated as CASSPTSYRVRNTEAFF.

The V call is TRBV4-2, the J call TRBJ2-4; the match to TRBD2 covers 9 bases. Judging by the DNA end, TRBJ2-7 fits better; the J call may be wrong. The length of the CDR3 is 18 residues. CDR1 and CDR2 from the germline V gene are LGHNA and YNFKEQ. In nucleotides, the CDR3 is TGTGCCAGCAGCCAAGTCGGTCGCGGGGGGGCCCTGTCGGGCGAGCAGTACTTC. Encoded protein: CASSQVGRGGALSGEQYF.

This clonotype was seen a few times. The chain couples TRBV27 to TRBJ1-5; D unclear. Trimming cost V 8 bases and J 5 bases, with 13 bases left between them. From germline, CDR1 is MNHEY and CDR2 SMNVEV (reference sequence). CDR3 length equals 13 residues. The CDR3 coding sequence is TGTGCCAGCGGATTTGACTTCGATCAGCCCCAGCATTTT. It translates to CASGFDFDQPQHF.

The rearrangement joins TRBV12-3 or TRBV12-4 to TRBJ1-1; D is uncertain. The length of the CDR3 is 13 residues. V was shortened by 4 bases and J by 3 bases, with 9 bases between the two germline ends. The chain's CDR3 is CASSYEGYTEAFF. CDR3 bases: TGTGCCAGCAGTTATGAGGGTTACACTGAAGCTTTCTTT.

This clonotype was counted between two and nine times. The V and J genes are TRBV27 and TRBJ2-7, with a tentative D call TRBD1 (5 bases). The CDR3 consists of 15 residues. Germline loops: CDR1 MNHEY, CDR2 SMNVEV (reference sequence). V lost 5 bases to trimming and J lost 3 bases, with 17 bases between them. CDR3: CASSPPPDTGYEQYF. The CDR3 nucleotides are TGTGCCAGCAGTCCGCCCCCGGACACGGGCTACGAGCAGTACTTC.

This clonotype showed up just once. A junction boundary mismatches the germline segment, possibly from a read error. The chain couples TRBV5-1 to TRBJ2-1, with D perhaps TRBD1 (5 bases). The CDR3 has 17 residues. The germline gives CDR1 SGHRS, CDR2 YFSETQ. In nucleotides, the CDR3 is TGTGCCAGCAGCTTTTGGGGTGACAGACTGGTGGTCAATGAGCAGTTCTTC. Protein product: CASSFWGDRLVVNEQFF. Using reference TRBV5-1 and TRBJ2-1 for the parts outside the CDR3, the full variable domain is KAGVTQTPRYLIKTRGQQVTLSCSPISGHRSVSWYQQTPGQGLQFLFEYFSETQRNKGNFPGRFSGRQFSNSRSEMNVSTLELGDSALYLCASSFWGDRLVVNEQFFGPGTRLTVL.

The sample holds a few counts of this clonotype. CDR3: CASSQDGGYNGYTF. The DNA for the CDR3 is TGTGCCAGCAGCCAAGATGGGGGGTATAATGGCTACACCTTC. This sequence joins TRBV3-1 and TRBJ1-2, with D perhaps TRBD1 (5 bases). CDR3 length equals 14 residues. Germline V gene lookup returns CDR1 LGHDT and CDR2 YNNKEL (reference sequence). Trimming took 0 bases from V and 6 from J, leaving 11 bases between them.

For this clonotype: A much larger clone is a single base away; this may be a read error. The V and J genes are TRBV6-6 and TRBJ2-7; TRBD1 matches 7 bases. CDR3 size: 12 residues. Losses at the gene ends were 7 bases for V and 3 bases for J; bases not matched to a gene: 3. The germline V gene has CDR1 MNHNY and CDR2 SVGAGI (reference sequence). CDR3 sequence: CASTRQGYEQYF. The CDR3 bases are TGTGCCAGCACCCGACAGGGCTACGAGCAGTACTTC.

The J gene is TRBJ2-1, the V gene TRBV3-1, with D maybe TRBD2 (6 bases). Germline V gives CDR1 LGHDT, CDR2 YNNKEL (reference sequence). The CDR3 is 16 amino acids. Between the trimmed V and J ends, which lost 0 bases and 2 bases, there was a span of 11 bases. The CDR3 reads CASSQDAGITYNEQFF. The CDR3 region has the DNA TGTGCCAGCAGCCAAGATGCGGGGATCACCTACAATGAGCAGTTCTTC.

The chain is built from TRBV20-1 and TRBJ2-7; D is uncertain. Trimming removed 0 bases at V and 0 bases at J, with 12 bases between. Germline V gene data show CDR1 as DFQATT and CDR2 as SNEGSKA (reference sequence). The CDR3 contains 15 residues. CDR3 residues: CSARDPSLSSYEQYF. The CDR3 DNA follows: TGCAGTGCTAGAGACCCCTCACTGAGCTCCTACGAGCAGTACTTC.

The rearrangement joins TRBV7-2 to TRBJ2-1; 12 bases fit TRBD2. Germline lookup yields CDR1 SGHTA and CDR2 FQGNSA. V shed 5 bases, J shed 7 bases, and the junction held 9 bases outside the gene matches. The CDR3 has 16 residues. The CDR3 spells CASSARLAGAENEQFF. In DNA form, the CDR3 reads TGTGCCAGCAGCGCCCGACTAGCGGGGGCCGAGAATGAGCAGTTCTTC.

This clonotype was detected ten times or more. The genes are TRBV10-3 and TRBJ2-3; 7 bases agree with TRBD2. There are 17 residues in the CDR3. Unmatched junction bases numbered 13, after V lost 7 bases and J lost 0 bases. In germline, CDR1 is ENHRY, CDR2 SYGVKD. Here the CDR3 DNA reads TGTGCCATCAACGACCGCAGGGAGGGGATTAGCACAGATACGCAGTATTTT. Its translation: CAINDRREGISTDTQYF.

V and J are TRBV11-3 and TRBJ2-5; 8 bases fit TRBD1. J was trimmed by 1 base and V by 1 base; bases with no gene match: 5. The CDR3 runs 16 residues. Germline-derived CDR1 and CDR2 are SGHNT and YENEEA. The CDR3 nucleotides read TGTGCCAGCAGCTTAGCGGACAGGGTGATCCAAGAGACCCAGTACTTC. Its protein product is CASSLADRVIQETQYF.

V usage is TRBV12-3 or TRBV12-4 and J usage is TRBJ2-1; 8 bases align to TRBD2. The J call is uncertain, as TRBJ2-7 better fits the DNA end. CDR3 length: 15 amino acids. CDR3 residues: CASSLIGLAGYEQYF. CDR3 DNA sequence: TGTGCCAGCAGTTTAATTGGACTAGCAGGCTACGAGCAGTACTTC.

Concerning this clonotype: At one end the junction does not follow the germline gene, possibly because of a read error. V and J are TRBV20-1 and TRBJ2-1; 7 bases fit TRBD2. This CDR3 has 15 amino acids. CDR1 is DFQATT and CDR2 is SNEGSKA in the germline V gene (reference sequence). This chain's CDR3 is CSASTTAGVYNEQCF. DNA of the CDR3: TGCAGTGCTAGTACTACGGCGGGAGTTTACAATGAGCAGTGCTTC.

The chain uses TRBV10-3 and TRBJ2-5; 16 nucleotides match TRBD2. With 8 bases clipped from V and 3 bases from J, the junction kept 6 bases outside the gene matches. Per the germline V gene, CDR1 is ENHRY and CDR2 is SYGVKD. The length of the CDR3 is 16 residues. CDR3 region: CAIRPGLAGGKETQYF. CDR3 bases: TGTGCCATCCGACCGGGACTAGCGGGGGGGAAAGAGACCCAGTACTTC.

V and J are TRBV7-8 and TRBJ1-1; 9 bases match TRBD1. This CDR3 region has 13 residues. The J segment lost 11 bases and the V segment lost 5 bases, leaving 9 bases of the junction unmatched. The germline gives CDR1 SGHVS, CDR2 FQNEAQ. The CDR3 is CASSPGTGLAAFF. The CDR3, as DNA: TGTGCCAGCAGCCCCGGGACAGGGCTCGCCGCTTTCTTT.

This clonotype was seen a handful of times. The chain links TRBV7-9 to TRBJ2-1; D gene unclear. The length of the CDR3 is 12 residues. Germline loops: CDR1 SEHNR, CDR2 FQNEAQ (reference sequence). Trimming pared 5 bases from V and 12 bases from J, leaving 14 bases between. The CDR3 sequence is CASSRTSWGQFF. In nucleotides, the CDR3 is TGTGCCAGCAGCCGCACGAGCTGGGGGCAGTTCTTC.

This sequence joins TRBV6-1 and TRBJ2-3; 10 bases are a match to TRBD2. With V trimmed by 6 bases and J by 0 bases, 9 bases remained unmatched. Germline-derived CDR1 and CDR2 are MNHNS and SASEGT. The CDR3 has 17 residues. CDR3 nucleotides: TGTGCCAGCAGGATAACCTCTAGCGGGAGTAGCACAGATACGCAGTATTTT. Protein product: CASRITSSGSSTDTQYF.

V usage is TRBV7-9 and J usage is TRBJ2-7; the D call may be TRBD1 or TRBD2 (5 bases each). The V gene's germline CDR1 is SEHNR and CDR2 FQNEAQ (reference sequence). Trimming pared 3 bases from V and 6 bases from J, leaving 9 bases between. The length of the CDR3 is 12 residues. The CDR3 coding sequence is TGTGCCAGCAGCTTGGGGGATGCCGAGCAGTACTTC. It is translated as CASSLGDAEQYF.

The V and J genes are TRBV6-6 and TRBJ2-7; TRBD2 agrees at 8 bases. CDR1 and CDR2 (germline): MNHNY, SVGAGI (reference sequence). V was clipped by 0 bases and J by 2 bases; unmatched bases: 6. The CDR3 contains 16 residues. The chain's CDR3 is CASSYSRLARAYEQYF. CDR3 sequence (DNA): TGTGCCAGCAGTTACTCACGACTAGCGCGGGCCTACGAGCAGTACTTC.

The V gene is TRBV11-2, the J gene TRBJ1-1; a weak D match, TRBD1 (6 bases). Germline V gene lookup returns CDR1 SGHAT and CDR2 FQNNGV. The CDR3 runs 13 residues. V was cut by 6 bases and J by 4 bases, with 12 bases left in between. The CDR3 here is CASRPGTSTEAFF. The CDR3, as DNA: TGTGCCAGCAGACCCGGGACAAGCACTGAAGCTTTCTTT. Supplemented by reference TRBV11-2 and TRBJ1-1, the full variable domain reads EAGVAQSPRYKIIEKRQSVAFWCNPISGHATLYWYQQILGQGPKLLIQFQNNGVVDDSQLPKDRFSAERLKGVDSTLKIQPAKLEDSAVYLCASRPGTSTEAFFGQGTRLTVV.

This clonotype showed up just a few times. This chain uses TRBV7-8 with TRBJ2-5, with a possible D match to TRBD1 (6 bases). CDR3 length equals 13 residues. Deletions cut 5 bases from V and 3 bases from J, with 10 bases between. CDR1 is SGHVS and CDR2 is FQNEAQ in the germline V gene. The CDR3 DNA sequence: TGTGCCAGCAGCCCGCGGACAGAAGAGACCCAGTACTTC. The encoded protein is CASSPRTEETQYF.

This clonotype has only one observation. The chain has TRBV4-1 and TRBJ2-5, with a tentative D call TRBD2 (6 bases). Looked up from germline, CDR1 is MGHRA and CDR2 is YSYEKL. Trimming removed 2 bases at V and 2 bases at J, with 15 bases between. The CDR3 totals 16 residues. This CDR3 is CASSQIRVSGQETQYF. The CDR3 DNA reads as TGCGCCAGCAGCCAAATTCGGGTTAGCGGACAAGAGACCCAGTACTTC.

This clonotype appeared many times. The V call is TRBV7-9, the J call TRBJ2-7, with D unclear. Per germline, CDR1 SEHNR and CDR2 FQNEAQ (reference sequence). This CDR3 spans 12 amino acids. V was trimmed by 5 bases and J by 0 bases, leaving 5 bases between them. The CDR3 spells CASSPRSYEQYF. CDR3 DNA sequence: TGTGCCAGCAGCCCTCGCTCCTACGAGCAGTACTTC.

CDR3 nucleotides: TGTGCCAGCAAAGGTGCAACTAATGAAAAACTGTTTTTT. It specifies CASKGATNEKLFF. This sequence joins TRBV6-5 and TRBJ1-4; no firm D call. Germline V gene data show CDR1 as MNHEY and CDR2 as SVGAGI. The CDR3 runs 13 residues. The V end lost 7 bases, the J end lost 0 bases, and 6 bases lay between the germline ends.

The gene calls are TRBV6-5 and TRBJ1-4; 9 bases are shared with TRBD1. After removal of 5 bases from V and 4 bases from J, the junction contained 5 bases not matched to a gene. This CDR3 is 15 amino acids long. Germline CDR1 reads MNHEY; CDR2 reads SVGAGI. The chain's CDR3 is CASSDRQGGNEKLFF. The CDR3 region has the DNA TGTGCCAGCAGTGACCGACAGGGGGGTAATGAAAAACTGTTTTTT.

This clonotype was seen a handful of times. The chain combines TRBV12-3 or TRBV12-4 with TRBJ2-4; TRBD2 matches at 7 bases. The CDR3 runs to 14 residues. V was clipped by 3 bases and J by 7 bases; unmatched bases: 6. The CDR3 DNA is TGTGCCAGCAGTTTCGGCGGGGGATCGAACATTCAGTACTTC. This translates into CASSFGGGSNIQYF.